Each of the 27 T cell receptor beta chains below was sequenced from the same sample in a study of T-cell reconstitution after alpha-beta-depleted transplantation in children (dated by TCRdb to about 2016). Per the publication, the treatment or condition label means: allogeneic hematopoietic cell transplantation with graft depleted of TCRalphabeta T cells and CD19 B cells. The library came from PCR. Sequencing relied on an Illumina HiSeq 2500. Molecular barcoding was employed in the preparation of TCR libraries, with unique molecular identifiers being used to normalize TCRbeta repertoire quantification. TCRdb reran the public reads through fastp at Q25 and MiXCR, keeping productive beta chains. Rows merge per CDR3 protein into single entries with the most common DNA and genes. The sample includes fewer than 1 million distinct CDR3 sequences, with 16% observed a single time. The ten largest clones add up to approximately 5% of the sample.

Sequenced here: PBMCs, mostly from graft donor cells, sampled 360 days after TCRalphabeta/CD19-depleted stem cell transplant. The receptors were sampled from a male patient under 18 who had a stem cell transplant for acute lymphoblastic leukemia, so the T cells may come from the graft donor.

The V and J genes are TRBV5-1 and TRBJ2-1; D might be TRBD1 or TRBD2, each matching 6 bases. V was pared by 8 bases and J by 2 bases, with 20 bases between. Germline-derived CDR1 and CDR2 are SGHRS and YFSETQ. The CDR3 contains 16 residues. The CDR3 reads CASQTSLGGTYNEQFF. The CDR3 DNA follows: TGCGCCAGTCAAACTAGCCTAGGGGGAACCTACAATGAGCAGTTCTTC. Looking up the rest from reference TRBV5-1 and TRBJ2-1 gives the full variable domain: KAGVTQTPRYLIKTRGQQVTLSCSPISGHRSVSWYQQTPGQGLQFLFEYFSETQRNKGNFPGRFSGRQFSNSRSEMNVSTLELGDSALYLCASQTSLGGTYNEQFFGPGTRLTVL.

The chain is built from TRBV9 and TRBJ2-2, with unresolved D. Looked up from germline, CDR1 is SGDLS and CDR2 is YYNGEE. CDR3 length equals 13 residues. Trimming stripped 0 bases from V and 4 bases from J, with 4 bases between. CDR3 DNA: TGTGCCAGCAGCGTAGAACCCACCGGGGAGCTGTTTTTT. Its translation: CASSVEPTGELFF.

Ten or more counts support this clonotype. J is TRBJ2-1 and V is TRBV11-1; 13 bases fit TRBD2. The CDR3 spans 18 residues. The ends lost 5 bases at V and 3 bases at J; junction bases unmatched: 10. Looked up from germline, CDR1 is SGHAT and CDR2 is FQDESV (reference sequence). The CDR3 protein is CASSKLAGGPRGYNEQFF. CDR3 coding DNA: TGTGCCAGCAGCAAACTAGCGGGAGGGCCCCGGGGCTACAATGAGCAGTTCTTC.

As to this clonotype: The junction does not match germline at one end; this may be a read error. This chain connects TRBV12-3 or TRBV12-4 to TRBJ2-5; TRBD2 is a possible D gene (6 bases). There are 13 residues in the CDR3. CDR3 in DNA: TGTGCCACCCTACGGGAGAGCCAAGGGACCCAGTACTTC. Amino acids: CATLRESQGTQYF.

This clonotype has just a few counts. This rearrangement joins TRBV29-1 to TRBJ1-2; unclear D gene. The CDR3 is made up of 11 amino acids. The V and J ends lost 5 bases and 10 bases respectively, with 14 bases between them. CDR1 is SQVTM, CDR2 ANQGSEA, per germline. The CDR3 is CSVLGLMDYTF. The CDR3 DNA sequence: TGCAGCGTTCTCGGACTCATGGACTACACCTTC.

In its sample, this clonotype was seen many times. Here the CDR3 DNA reads TGCGCCAGCAGCCCGGCGGGGCTAGCGGGAGTCTACGAGCAGTACTTC. Its translation: CASSPAGLAGVYEQYF. This rearrangement joins TRBV4-1 to TRBJ2-7; 10 positions agree with TRBD2. CDR1 and CDR2 from the germline V gene are MGHRA and YSYEKL. CDR3 length: 16 amino acids. V lost 4 bases and J lost 3; bases outside the gene matches: 9.

V gene TRBV5-1 combines with J gene TRBJ1-1, with D possibly matching TRBD1 (5 bases). V lost 0 bases and J 10 bases, leaving 10 bases between the germline ends. The CDR3 extends over 12 amino acids. CDR1 SGHRS and CDR2 YFSETQ come from the germline V gene. The CDR3 DNA follows: TGCGCCAGCAGCTTGGGGGACTCGGCAGCTTTCTTT. This translates into CASSLGDSAAFF.

This clonotype was found a few times. The V call is TRBV4-1, the J call TRBJ2-5, with TRBD1 as a possible D gene (6 bases). Trimming took 0 bases from V and 2 from J, leaving 16 bases between them. Germline V gene lookup returns CDR1 MGHRA and CDR2 YSYEKL. This CDR3 region has 17 residues. CDR3 residues: CASSQDLQGLGQETQYF. CDR3 nucleotides: TGCGCCAGCAGCCAAGATCTGCAGGGGTTGGGGCAAGAGACCCAGTACTTC.

This clonotype came up a few times. The V and J genes are TRBV18 and TRBJ1-1; D is ambiguous. The CDR3 extends over 17 amino acids. V dropped 0 bases and J dropped 0 bases, with 14 bases sitting between them. Per the germline V gene, CDR1 is KGHSH and CDR2 is LQKENI. CDR3 nucleotides: TGTGCCAGCTCACCACCCACGGATTTCTCGGTGAACACTGAAGCTTTCTTT. Encoded protein: CASSPPTDFSVNTEAFF.

This clonotype occurred a few times. This chain joins TRBV24-1 and TRBJ2-1; D is unresolved. The CDR3 contains 13 residues. Trimming took off 0 bases at V and 7 bases at J, with 6 bases between the two ends. CDR1 and CDR2 from the germline V gene are KGHDR and SFDVKD. CDR3 sequence (DNA): TGTGCCACCAGTGATTTGGTGGGAAATGAGCAGTTCTTC. Encoded protein: CATSDLVGNEQFF.

This chain joins TRBV3-1 and TRBJ1-3; 9 bases line up with TRBD1. CDR1 and CDR2 (germline): LGHDT, YNNKEL (reference sequence). The CDR3 has 18 amino acids. Trimming removed 6 bases from V and 3 bases from J; junction bases left unmatched: 15. CDR3 bases: TGTGCCAGCAGTACCGGACAGGGGAGAGGGTTCGGTGGAAACACCATATATTTT. Protein: CASSTGQGRGFGGNTIYF.

In its sample, this clonotype was seen a few times. The rearrangement uses TRBV10-3 and TRBJ2-1, with D perhaps matching TRBD1 or TRBD2 (5 bases each). The CDR3 length is 11 residues. The germline V and J ends were trimmed by 7 bases and 7 bases, with 8 bases remaining between them. Germline V CDR1 and CDR2: ENHRY, SYGVKD. The CDR3 sequence: CAITRGNEQFF. As DNA, the CDR3 is TGTGCCATCACGAGGGGAAATGAGCAGTTCTTC.

This clonotype was counted a few times. The junction shows a germline mismatch at one end, possibly a read error. The chain joins TRBV11-2 to TRBJ2-4; D is ambiguous. The germline gives CDR1 SGHAT, CDR2 FQNNGV. CDR3 length: 17 residues. The CDR3 spells CASSLDGAIWTKNIQYF. The CDR3 DNA reads TGTGCCAGCAGCCTAGACGGAGCAATCTGGACCAAAAACATTCAGTACTTC.

The chain links TRBV5-5 to TRBJ1-2; 9 nucleotides agree with TRBD1. This CDR3 is 16 amino acids long. Per the germline V gene, CDR1 is SGHKS and CDR2 is YYEKEE (reference sequence). The ends lost 4 bases at V and 4 bases at J; junction bases unmatched: 11. The CDR3 reads CASSGGTGTLLYGYTF. In nucleotides, the CDR3 is TGTGCCAGCAGCGGAGGGACAGGGACTCTACTCTATGGCTACACCTTC.

At least ten counts were recorded for this clonotype. The V and J genes are TRBV27 and TRBJ2-3; D gene unclear. With 3 bases removed from V and 4 bases from J, the gap between germline ends came to 11 bases. Germline V gene data show CDR1 as MNHEY and CDR2 as SMNVEV (reference sequence). This CDR3 region has 14 residues. CDR3 nucleotide sequence: TGTGCCAGCAGTTTTATGGGTCGGGCAGATACGCAGTATTTT. It yields the protein CASSFMGRADTQYF.

J is TRBJ2-5 and V is TRBV29-1, with a possible D match to TRBD2 (5 bases). V was pared by 7 bases and J by 9 bases, with 18 bases between. In germline, CDR1 is SQVTM, CDR2 ANQGSEA. This CDR3 region has 12 residues. CDR3 nucleotide sequence: TGCAGCGCCGGGCTCCCCTCGGAGGCCCAGTACTTC. Protein: CSAGLPSEAQYF.

This chain connects TRBV12-3 or TRBV12-4 to TRBJ2-1; D might be TRBD2 (5 bases). With 2 bases removed from V and 7 bases from J, the gap between germline ends came to 15 bases. The CDR3 spans 15 residues. The CDR3 loop reads CASSLIGIRGNEQFF. The CDR3 DNA reads TGTGCCAGCAGTTTAATCGGGATTAGAGGAAATGAGCAGTTCTTC.

V and J are TRBV12-3 or TRBV12-4 and TRBJ1-1; 10 bases are shared with TRBD1. This CDR3 has 15 residues. The V and J ends lost 6 bases and 3 bases, in that order; junction bases with no gene match: 7. In nucleotides, the CDR3 is TGTGCCAGCAGCCACCTGACAGGGGGCCACACTGAAGCTTTCTTT. Its protein product is CASSHLTGGHTEAFF.

CDR3 DNA: TGTGCCAGCTCACCGTCTTTCGGGGGCACCGGGGAGCTGTTTTTT. This encodes CASSPSFGGTGELFF. This chain links TRBV18 with TRBJ2-2, with D possibly TRBD2 on 6 matching bases. This CDR3 has 15 amino acids. V dropped 3 bases and J dropped 4 bases, with 12 bases sitting between them. CDR1 is KGHSH, CDR2 LQKENI, per germline.

This clonotype was seen a handful of times. The chain recombines TRBV4-1 with TRBJ2-1; D is unclear. The CDR3 length is 14 residues. The germline V and J ends were trimmed by 4 bases and 7 bases, with 14 bases remaining between them. Germline assignment: CDR1 MGHRA and CDR2 YSYEKL. DNA for the CDR3: TGCGCCAGCAGCCCCAAGGGAAACCGGAATGAGCAGTTCTTC. As protein: CASSPKGNRNEQFF.

The V call is TRBV15, the J call TRBJ1-2, with D unclear. CDR3 length: 14 amino acids. CDR1 is LNHNV and CDR2 is YYDKDF in the germline V gene (reference sequence). V gave up 0 bases and J gave up 0 bases, with 5 bases separating them. The CDR3 spells CATSRERTNYGYTF. The CDR3 bases are TGTGCCACCAGCAGAGAGCGGACTAACTATGGCTACACCTTC. The whole variable domain, remainder taken from reference TRBV15 and TRBJ1-2, is DAMVIQNPRYQVTQFGKPVTLSCSQTLNHNVMYWYQQKSSQAPKLLFHYYDKDFNNEADTPDNFQSRRPNTSFCFLDIRSPGLGDTAMYLCATSRERTNYGYTFGSGTRLTVV.

This clonotype was seen only a few times. V gene TRBV11-1 combines with J gene TRBJ1-1, with 7 nucleotides matching TRBD1. The CDR3 totals 16 residues. V dropped 2 bases and J dropped 0; count of bases not matched to a gene: 6. The germline V gene has CDR1 SGHAT and CDR2 FQDESV (reference sequence). For the CDR3, the DNA is TGTGCCAGCAGCTTACAGGCAGGGGGTTTGAACACTGAAGCTTTCTTT. Encoded protein: CASSLQAGGLNTEAFF.

This clonotype turned up a few times. CDR3 sequence reads: CASSYRGTRNQPQHF. In DNA form, the CDR3 reads TGTGCCAGCAGTTACAGGGGCACCCGCAATCAGCCCCAGCATTTT. The rearrangement uses TRBV6-5 and TRBJ1-5, with D possibly being TRBD1 (5 bases). Trimming took off 2 bases at V and 2 bases at J, with 10 bases between the two ends. The germline V gene has CDR1 MNHEY and CDR2 SVGAGI. CDR3 size: 15 residues.

The CDR3 bases are TGTGCCAGCAGTTCTTTACAGGGCCATGAGCAGTTCTTC. The encoded protein is CASSSLQGHEQFF. The V gene is TRBV12-3 or TRBV12-4, the J gene TRBJ2-1; possibly TRBD1 for D (6 bases). V was clipped by 4 bases and J by 8 bases, with 12 bases between them. This CDR3 comprises 13 residues.

The table lists this clonotype with a few counts. The J gene is TRBJ2-2, the V gene TRBV5-1, with 9 bases matching TRBD1. Germline loops: CDR1 SGHRS, CDR2 YFSETQ. The CDR3 covers 15 residues. J gave up 4 bases and V 4 bases, and 5 bases lay outside the gene matches. The CDR3 DNA sequence: TGCGCCAGCAGCACCGGGACAGGGCCCACCGGGGAGCTGTTTTTT. Translation gives CASSTGTGPTGELFF.

This clonotype appeared many times. The CDR3 reads CATSDYNEQFF. The DNA of the CDR3 is TGTGCCACCAGTGATTACAATGAGCAGTTCTTC. J is TRBJ2-1 and V is TRBV24-1; no clear D gene. V gave up 2 bases and J gave up 5 bases, with 0 bases separating them. The CDR3 contains 11 residues. Germline-derived CDR1 and CDR2 are KGHDR and SFDVKD.

This clonotype has just a few counts. The CDR3 spells CASSHVQGAAGELFF. CDR3 nucleotide sequence: TGTGCCAGCAGCCACGTACAGGGAGCAGCGGGGGAGCTGTTTTTT. The rearrangement joins TRBV14 to TRBJ2-2, with D possibly being TRBD1 (6 bases). V was pared by 3 bases and J by 8 bases, with 16 bases between. This CDR3 comprises 15 residues. CDR1 and CDR2 from the germline V gene are SGHDN and FVKESK.